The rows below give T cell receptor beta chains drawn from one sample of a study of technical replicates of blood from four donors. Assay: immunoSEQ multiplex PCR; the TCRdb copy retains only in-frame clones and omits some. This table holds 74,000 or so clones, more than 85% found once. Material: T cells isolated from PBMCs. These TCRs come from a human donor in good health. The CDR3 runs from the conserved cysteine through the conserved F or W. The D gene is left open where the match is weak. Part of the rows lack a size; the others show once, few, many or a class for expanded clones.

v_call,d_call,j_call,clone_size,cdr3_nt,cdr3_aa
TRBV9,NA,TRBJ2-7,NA,TGTGCCAGCAGCGCCTCCGGGACTCAATATTACGAGCAGTACTTC,CASSASGTQYYEQYF
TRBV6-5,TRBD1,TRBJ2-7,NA,TGTGCCAGCCCAACGACGGACAGGGGATGCTACGAGCAGTACTTC,CASPTTDRGCYEQYF
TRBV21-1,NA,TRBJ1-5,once,TGTGCCAGCAGCAAAGTCGGTCAGCCCCAGCATTTT,CASSKVGQPQHF
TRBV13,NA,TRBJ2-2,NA,TGTGCCAGCAGCTTAGGGCTATCGAACACCGGGGAGCTGTTTTTT,CASSLGLSNTGELFF
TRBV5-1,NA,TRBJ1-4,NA,TGCGCCAGCAGCTTGGGGGCAGCATCTAATGAAAAACTGTTTTTT,CASSLGAASNEKLFF
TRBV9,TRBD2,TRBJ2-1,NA,TGTGCCAGCAGCGTCGGACTAGCGGGAAACAATGAGCAGTTCTTC,CASSVGLAGNNEQFF
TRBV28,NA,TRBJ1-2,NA,TGTGCCAGCAGCTTTGGACAGCCTTTCTATGGCTACACCTTC,CASSFGQPFYGYTF
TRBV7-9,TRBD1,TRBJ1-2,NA,TGTGCCAGCAGCTTGGGACAGAATATTGGCTACACCTTC,CASSLGQNIGYTF
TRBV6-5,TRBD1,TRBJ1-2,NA,TGTGCCAGCAGTTATACGACAGGGGGTTTTGATGGCTACACCTTC,CASSYTTGGFDGYTF
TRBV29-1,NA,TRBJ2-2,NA,TGCAGCGTCGCGACCGCCGCGGCTACCGGGGAGCTGTTTTTT,CSVATAAATGELFF
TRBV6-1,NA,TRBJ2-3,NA,TGTGCCAGCAGTGTGACTGAGGTCGCTACGCAGTATTTT,CASSVTEVATQYF
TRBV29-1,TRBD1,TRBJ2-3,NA,TGCAGCGTTGAGGACAGGGAAGGATACACAGATACGCAGTATTTT,CSVEDREGYTDTQYF
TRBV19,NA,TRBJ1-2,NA,TGTGCCAGTAAAACCCGGGGATATGGCTACACCTTC,CASKTRGYGYTF
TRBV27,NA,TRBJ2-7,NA,TGTGCCAGCAGTTTCCCCTCGGGCTTC,CASSFPSGF
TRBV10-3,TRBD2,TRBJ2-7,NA,TGTGCCATCAGCGATACCTGGGGTCTTGGAGCGGGAGTATGGACCTACGAGCAGTACTTC,CAISDTWGLGAGVWTYEQYF